A single sample is the source of the 14 T cell receptor beta chains below, sequenced in a study of siplizumab effects on memory and regulatory T cells. Profiled with immunoSEQ multiplex PCR; TCRdb holds only in-frame clones, not every one. The profile covers some 100,000 clones, with 90% to 95% appearing a single time and 0.73% taken by the ten largest. Sequencing was carried out using Tregs sorted from blood. These receptor sequences come from a human donor in good health.

This clone has just one count. This CDR3 is CASRGQGISGNTIYF. The CDR3 bases are TGTGCCAGCAGGGGACAGGGAATCTCTGGAAACACCATATATTTT. J is TRBJ1-3 and V is TRBV27, with TRBD1 matching over 9 bases. With V trimmed by 6 bases and J by 0 bases, 3 bases remained unmatched. The germline V gene encodes CDR1 MNHEY and CDR2 SMNVEV (reference sequence). CDR3 size: 15 residues.

This clone was detected only once. The rearrangement links TRBV5-6 to TRBJ1-2; D is possibly TRBD1 (6 bases). V was cut by 6 bases and J by 4 bases, with 19 bases left in between. CDR3 length: 15 amino acids. Per germline, CDR1 SGHDT and CDR2 YYEEEE. CDR3: CASTLGRGTIYGYTF. DNA of the CDR3: TGTGCCAGCACCCTTGGGAGAGGGACAATCTATGGCTACACCTTC.

The gene calls are TRBV5-1 and TRBJ1-1; TRBD1 is a possible D gene (5 bases). V lost 1 base and J lost 0, with 10 bases in between. This CDR3 has 15 amino acids. Looked up from germline, CDR1 is SGHRS and CDR2 is YFSETQ. The CDR3 loop reads CASSLNAGMNTEAFF. CDR3 nucleotides: TGCGCCAGCAGCTTGAACGCAGGGATGAACACTGAAGCTTTCTTT.

V is TRBV7-3 and J is TRBJ2-7; D possibly corresponds to TRBD1 (5 bases). CDR1 SGHTA and CDR2 FQGTGA come from the germline V gene. V was clipped by 2 bases and J by 1 base, with 9 bases between them. The CDR3 has 14 residues. CDR3 DNA sequence: TGTGCCAGCAGCTTAGGGAACAGGTCCTACGAGCAGTACTTC. It translates to CASSLGNRSYEQYF. The full variable domain, completed using reference TRBV7-3 and TRBJ2-7, is GAGVSQTPSNKVTEKGKYVELRCDPISGHTALYWYRQSLGQGPEFLIYFQGTGAADDSGLPNDRFFAVRPEGSVSTLKIQRTERGDSAVYLCASSLGNRSYEQYFGPGTRLTVT.

The chain joins TRBV18 to TRBJ1-5, with D perhaps matching TRBD1 (5 bases). This CDR3 contains 14 residues. CDR1 is KGHSH and CDR2 is LQKENI in the germline V gene. V dropped 0 bases and J dropped 5 bases, with 8 bases sitting between them. CDR3 bases: TGTGCCAGCTCACCACCTCTGGGACATCAGCCCCAGCATTTT. It codes for CASSPPLGHQPQHF.

The J gene is TRBJ2-1, the V gene TRBV7-3; 14 bases line up with TRBD2. The CDR3 spans 16 residues. J gave up 7 bases and V 5 bases, and 7 bases lay outside the gene matches. Germline loops: CDR1 SGHTA, CDR2 FQGTGA. The CDR3 spells CASSLGLAGGLNEQFF. CDR3 in DNA: TGTGCCAGCAGCCTAGGACTAGCGGGAGGACTTAATGAGCAGTTCTTC.

The chain links TRBV6-1 to TRBJ2-3; D remains unclear. Trimming shortened V by 9 bases and J by 0 bases, and 7 bases separated the two germline ends. This CDR3 region has 12 residues. The V gene's germline CDR1 is MNHNS and CDR2 SASEGT. The CDR3 DNA is TGTGCCAGTATAGGGAGCACAGATACGCAGTATTTT. The encoded protein is CASIGSTDTQYF.

This clone was seen once. This chain links TRBV6-1 with TRBJ1-3; D unresolved. The germline CDR1 and CDR2 sequences are MNHNS and SASEGT. The CDR3 covers 15 residues. Trimming took off 7 bases at V and 4 bases at J, with 17 bases between the two ends. CDR3 DNA: TGTGCCAGCATCACAAATCCCGGACTCGGAAACACCATATATTTT. This translates into CASITNPGLGNTIYF.

V and J are TRBV10-3 and TRBJ2-3, with TRBD2 matching 10 bases. The CDR3 consists of 16 residues. J was trimmed by 2 bases and V by 10 bases; bases with no gene match: 12. The germline CDR1 and CDR2 sequences are ENHRY and SYGVKD. The chain's CDR3 is CATTGTSEEITDTQYF. CDR3 in DNA: TGTGCCACTACCGGGACTAGCGAAGAAATCACAGATACGCAGTATTTT.

V usage is TRBV6-5 and J usage is TRBJ2-5, with no clear D. V lost 0 bases, J lost 0 bases, and 11 bases lay in between. CDR1 and CDR2 from the germline V gene are MNHEY and SVGAGI. The CDR3 runs 16 residues. The CDR3 region is CASSYSNRVYQETQYF. DNA for the CDR3: TGTGCCAGCAGTTACTCGAATCGTGTCTACCAAGAGACCCAGTACTTC.

V is TRBV6-1 and J is TRBJ2-7; D is ambiguous. This CDR3 comprises 10 residues. Trimming pared 3 bases from V and 3 bases from J, leaving 0 bases between. The germline gives CDR1 MNHNS, CDR2 SASEGT. CDR3 sequence (DNA): TGTGCCAGCAGTGACTACGAGCAGTACTTC. This translates into CASSDYEQYF.

The rearrangement links TRBV28 to TRBJ1-2; 8 bases line up with TRBD1. The CDR3 length is 13 residues. The junction had 6 bases not matched to a gene; V was cut back by 4 bases and J by 8 bases. CDR1 is MDHEN and CDR2 is SYDVKM in the germline V gene. Here the CDR3 DNA reads TGTGCCAGCAGTTCGGACAGGGCTAGGGGCTACACCTTC. Amino acid sequence: CASSSDRARGYTF.

The chain employs TRBV28 and TRBJ2-7, with 7 bases fitting TRBD2. Losses at the gene ends were 6 bases for V and 4 bases for J; bases not matched to a gene: 6. Per germline, CDR1 MDHEN and CDR2 SYDVKM. The length of the CDR3 is 13 residues. The CDR3 loop reads CASRVISGYEQYF. In DNA, the CDR3 is TGTGCCAGCAGAGTAATTAGCGGGTACGAGCAGTACTTC.

V usage is TRBV5-1 and J usage is TRBJ2-2; 10 bases align to TRBD2. There are 16 residues in the CDR3. The V segment lost 3 bases and the J segment 1 base; nucleotides outside the gene matches: 3. Germline V CDR1 and CDR2: SGHRS, YFSETQ. In DNA form, the CDR3 reads TGCGCCAGCAGCTCGTTAGCGGGAGGGAACACCGGGGAGCTGTTTTTT. Amino acid sequence: CASSSLAGGNTGELFF.